The clone carrying this TCR beta chain was observed a handful of times. Its antigen is not identified. They isolated at least 6 million PBMCs from each sample. This specimen belongs to a study of blood T cells in healthy people across ages. Findings of the study overall: It was the long-lived donors that had more naive CD4+ cells and higher diversity than aged donors. Higher naive T cell percentage went strongly together with higher TCR beta diversity.

Sample-barcoded 5' priming and a J-beta primer mix drove a second PCR of about 6 to 12 cycles. In TCRdb, the 5' RACE reads were re-called with MiXCR into one record per CDR3 protein. The sample shows 1.5 million to 2 million distinct CDR3 sequences, roughly 27% of them seen only once. This CDR3 spans 11 amino acids. Germline V gives CDR1 DFQATT, CDR2 SNEGSKA (reference sequence). The TCR sequence derives from a young woman in good health. The rearrangement joins TRBV20-1 to TRBJ2-3; D might be TRBD1 (5 bases). Material: blood. The CDR3 protein is CRVLRGDTQYF. The CDR3 coding sequence is TGCAGGGTCCTTAGGGGAGATACGCAGTATTTT.